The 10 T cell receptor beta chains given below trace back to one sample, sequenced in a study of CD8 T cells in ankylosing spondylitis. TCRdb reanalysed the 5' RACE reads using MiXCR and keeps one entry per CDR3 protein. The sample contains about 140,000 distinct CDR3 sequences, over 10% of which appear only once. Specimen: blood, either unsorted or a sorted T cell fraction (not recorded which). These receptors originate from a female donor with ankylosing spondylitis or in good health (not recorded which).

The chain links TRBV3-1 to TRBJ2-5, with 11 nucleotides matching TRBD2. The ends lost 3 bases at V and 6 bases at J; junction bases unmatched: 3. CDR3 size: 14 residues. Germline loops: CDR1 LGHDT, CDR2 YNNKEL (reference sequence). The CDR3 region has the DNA TGTGCCAGCAGCCAGACTAGCGGGAAGCAGACCCAGTACTTC. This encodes CASSQTSGKQTQYF.

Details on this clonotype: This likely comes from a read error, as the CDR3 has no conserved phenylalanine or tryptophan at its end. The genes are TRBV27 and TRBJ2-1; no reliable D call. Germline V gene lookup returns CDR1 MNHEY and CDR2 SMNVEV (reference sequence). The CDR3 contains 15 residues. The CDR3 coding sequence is TGTGCCATCAGTGAATCCGGCCTCCCCTACAATGAGCAGTTCTTG. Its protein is CAISESGLPYNEQFL.

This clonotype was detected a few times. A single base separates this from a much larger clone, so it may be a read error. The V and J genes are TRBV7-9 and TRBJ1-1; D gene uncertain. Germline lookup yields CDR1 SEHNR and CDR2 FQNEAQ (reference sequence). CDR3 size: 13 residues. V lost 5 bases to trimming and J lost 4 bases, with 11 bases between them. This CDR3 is CASSPTVSTEAFF. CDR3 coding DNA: TGTGCCAGCAGCCCAACAGTGAGCACTGAAGCTTTCTTT.

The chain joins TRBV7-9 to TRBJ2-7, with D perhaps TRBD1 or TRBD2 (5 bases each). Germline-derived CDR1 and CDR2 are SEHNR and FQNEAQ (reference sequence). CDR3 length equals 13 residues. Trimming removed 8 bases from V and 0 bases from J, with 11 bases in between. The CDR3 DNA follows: TGTGCCAGCGGGGGTCCGAGCTCCTACGAGCAGTACTTC. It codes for CASGGPSSYEQYF.

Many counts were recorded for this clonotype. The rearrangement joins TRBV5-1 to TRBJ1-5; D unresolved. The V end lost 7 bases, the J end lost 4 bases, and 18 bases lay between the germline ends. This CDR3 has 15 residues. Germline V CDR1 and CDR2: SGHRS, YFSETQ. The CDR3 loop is CASAPGADTNQPQHF. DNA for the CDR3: TGCGCCAGCGCCCCGGGCGCAGACACAAATCAGCCCCAGCATTTT.

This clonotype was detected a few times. The CDR3 DNA sequence: TGTGCCAGCAGCTCATCAGGGGACTATGGCTACACCTTC. Its protein product is CASSSSGDYGYTF. This chain joins TRBV21-1 and TRBJ1-2; TRBD1 was called by the table and not checked on the DNA. TRBV21-1 is a pseudogene segment. The CDR3 covers 13 residues.

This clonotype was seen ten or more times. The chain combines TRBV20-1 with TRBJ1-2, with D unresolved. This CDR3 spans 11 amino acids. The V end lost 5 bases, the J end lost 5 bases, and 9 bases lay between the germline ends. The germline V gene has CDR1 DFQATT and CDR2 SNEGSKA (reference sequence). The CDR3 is CSAGSQYGYTF. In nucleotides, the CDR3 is TGCAGTGCTGGGTCACAATATGGCTACACCTTC.

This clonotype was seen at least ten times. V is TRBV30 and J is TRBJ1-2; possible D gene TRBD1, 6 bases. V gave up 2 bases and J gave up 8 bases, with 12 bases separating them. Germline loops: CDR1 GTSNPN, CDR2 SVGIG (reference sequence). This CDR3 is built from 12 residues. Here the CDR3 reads CAWSKGGRGYTF. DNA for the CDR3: TGTGCCTGGAGTAAGGGGGGTAGGGGCTACACCTTC.

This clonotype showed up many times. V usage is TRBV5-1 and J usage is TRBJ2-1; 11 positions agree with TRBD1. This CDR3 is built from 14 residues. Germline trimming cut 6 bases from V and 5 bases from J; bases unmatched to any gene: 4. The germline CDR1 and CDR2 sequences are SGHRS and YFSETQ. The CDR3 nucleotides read TGCGCCAGCACCAGGACAGGGGGCCACAATGAGCAGTTCTTC. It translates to CASTRTGGHNEQFF.

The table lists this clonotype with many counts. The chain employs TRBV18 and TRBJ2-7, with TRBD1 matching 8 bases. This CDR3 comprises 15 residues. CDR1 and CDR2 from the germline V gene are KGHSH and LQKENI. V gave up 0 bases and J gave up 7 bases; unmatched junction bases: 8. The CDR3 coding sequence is TGTGCCAGCTCACCACCGACAGGGGCAACGGGTGAGCAGTACTTC. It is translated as CASSPPTGATGEQYF. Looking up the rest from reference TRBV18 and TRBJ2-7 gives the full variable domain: NAGVMQNPRHLVRRRGQEARLRCSPMKGHSHVYWYRQLPEEGLKFMVYLQKENIIDESGMPKERFSAEFPKEGPSILRIQQVVRGDSAAYFCASSPPTGATGEQYFGPGTRLTVT.